These 28 T cell receptor beta chains share one sample of origin, sequenced in a study of persistence of HIV-infected CD4 T cells. The immunoSEQ assay was version 4, run in survey mode. Profiled with immunoSEQ multiplex PCR; TCRdb holds only in-frame clones, not every one. The sample gives fewer than 35,000 clones, around 70% of which show up once; more than 1.2% is in the top ten. No antigen has been assigned to these receptors. The stimulus was an HIV-1 Gag 15-mer peptide pool, 0.8 to 1 ug/peptide/mL. Sorting of responding CD4+ T cells relied on upregulated CD40 ligand together with CD69. The sequenced sample was CD4+ T cells sorted from PBMCs after roughly 18-hour stimulation, obtained from a patient who received antiretroviral therapy. Source of these receptors: an adult man with HIV who was CMV-seropositive.

This sequence joins TRBV7-2 and TRBJ1-1; 10 bases map to TRBD1. The J segment lost 2 bases and the V segment lost 5 bases, leaving 8 bases of the junction unmatched. Germline assignment: CDR1 SGHTA and CDR2 FQGNSA. The CDR3 has 16 amino acids. CDR3 sequence (DNA): TGTGCCAGCAGCCTACTGGGACAGGGGTATAACACTGAAGCTTTCTTT. Translation gives CASSLLGQGYNTEAFF.

The genes are TRBV11-2 and TRBJ1-2; D uncertain. The germline V and J ends were trimmed by 1 base and 3 bases, with 9 bases remaining between them. The germline CDR1 and CDR2 sequences are SGHAT and FQNNGV. This CDR3 is built from 14 residues. Written as DNA, the CDR3 is TGTGCCAGCAGCTTAGGGTTAACAGACTATGGCTACACCTTC. It codes for CASSLGLTDYGYTF.

The chain combines TRBV18 with TRBJ2-7, with a tentative D call TRBD1 (5 bases). The V end lost 2 bases, the J end lost 5 bases, and 10 bases lay between the germline ends. The germline V gene has CDR1 KGHSH and CDR2 LQKENI. The CDR3 spans 13 residues. CDR3 DNA sequence: TGTGCCAGCTCACCAGACCAGGGCCACGAGCAGTACTTC. It specifies CASSPDQGHEQYF.

This clone was recorded a few times. J is TRBJ1-1 and V is TRBV6-5; TRBD1 agrees at 7 bases. Germline V gene lookup returns CDR1 MNHEY and CDR2 SVGAGI. J was trimmed by 1 base and V by 5 bases; bases with no gene match: 7. This CDR3 is 15 amino acids long. CDR3 DNA sequence: TGTGCCAGCAGTACAGGGGCCCTCGGGAACACTGAAGCTTTCTTT. Translation: CASSTGALGNTEAFF.

The sample holds a few counts of this clone. The chain carries TRBV29-1 and TRBJ1-2; 7 bases agree with TRBD1. The V segment lost 5 bases and the J segment 2 bases; nucleotides outside the gene matches: 2. The CDR3 has 12 residues. Germline CDR1 SQVTM, CDR2 ANQGSEA. This CDR3 is CSVHRGNYGYTF. CDR3 nucleotides: TGCAGCGTTCACAGGGGCAACTATGGCTACACCTTC.

The chain has TRBV24-1 and TRBJ2-2, with D possibly TRBD1 on 6 matching bases. Germline lookup yields CDR1 KGHDR and CDR2 SFDVKD. The ends were cut back, 0 bases at V and 7 bases at J, with 11 bases in the middle. This CDR3 is 15 amino acids long. As DNA, the CDR3 is TGTGCCACCAGTGATTTGCGACAGGCGGACGGGGAGCTGTTTTTT. Residues: CATSDLRQADGELFF.

This clone was detected once. The chain joins TRBV9 to TRBJ2-5; D is unclear. CDR1 is SGDLS and CDR2 is YYNGEE in the germline V gene. V was clipped by 0 bases and J by 5 bases, with 11 bases between them. The length of the CDR3 is 14 residues. CDR3 sequence: CASSVGSEEETQYF. The CDR3, as DNA: TGTGCCAGCAGCGTAGGGTCGGAAGAGGAGACCCAGTACTTC.

The chain employs TRBV3-1 (or the pseudogene TRBV3-2) and TRBJ1-4; 8 nucleotides agree with TRBD1. Germline V gives CDR1 LGHDT, CDR2 YNNKEL (reference sequence). J lost 8 bases, V lost 3 bases, and 8 bases had no gene match. The CDR3 is 15 amino acids. This CDR3 reads CASSQDRVAREKLFF. The CDR3 nucleotides read TGTGCCAGCAGCCAGGACAGGGTAGCCAGAGAAAAACTGTTTTTT.

CDR3 nucleotides: TGTGCCAGCAGGGGACGGATTAACACCGGGGAGCTGTTTTTT. Translation gives CASRGRINTGELFF. The genes are TRBV2 and TRBJ2-2; D possibly matches TRBD1 or TRBD2 (5 bases each). Trimming left V 6 bases short and J 2 bases short, with 10 bases between. This CDR3 has 14 amino acids. Germline V gene data show CDR1 as SNHLY and CDR2 as FYNNEI.

This sequence joins TRBV27 and TRBJ1-1, with D unclear. CDR3 length: 13 residues. Trimming removed 3 bases from V and 11 bases from J, with 16 bases in between. CDR1 MNHEY and CDR2 SMNVEV come from the germline V gene (reference sequence). The chain's CDR3 is CASSLRNPSRAFF. The DNA for the CDR3 is TGTGCCAGCAGTTTGAGGAACCCCTCGAGGGCTTTCTTT.

This clone was counted once. J is TRBJ2-5 and V is TRBV5-1; 8 positions match TRBD1. Germline CDR1 SGHRS, CDR2 YFSETQ. This CDR3 has 14 residues. Germline trimming cut 2 bases from V and 5 bases from J; bases unmatched to any gene: 5. CDR3 loop: CASSFSGGAETQYF. CDR3 DNA sequence: TGCGCCAGCAGCTTCTCAGGGGGCGCGGAGACCCAGTACTTC. Together with reference TRBV5-1 and TRBJ2-5, the CDR3 gives the full variable domain: KAGVTQTPRYLIKTRGQQVTLSCSPISGHRSVSWYQQTPGQGLQFLFEYFSETQRNKGNFPGRFSGRQFSNSRSEMNVSTLELGDSALYLCASSFSGGAETQYFGPGTRLLVL.

This rearrangement joins TRBV6-1 to TRBJ1-2; TRBD1 matches 9 bases. This CDR3 has 16 residues. With 4 bases clipped from V and 1 base from J, the junction kept 7 bases outside the gene matches. Germline assignment: CDR1 MNHNS and CDR2 SASEGT. CDR3 residues: CASSAGTGRGNYGYTF. CDR3 DNA: TGTGCCAGCAGTGCCGGGACAGGGAGAGGTAACTATGGCTACACCTTC.

This clone was observed a handful of times. The DNA for the CDR3 is TGTGCCAGTATTAAGCGGGGGGGTCCCTACAATGAGCAGTTCTTC. Its translation: CASIKRGGPYNEQFF. The rearrangement uses TRBV19 and TRBJ2-1; 10 bases align to TRBD2. Germline CDR1 and CDR2: LNHDA and SQIVND (reference sequence). The CDR3 length is 15 residues. V shed 7 bases and J 2 bases; nucleotides not matched to a gene: 5.

The chain uses TRBV7-8 and TRBJ1-5; D possibly corresponds to TRBD1 (6 bases). The V and J ends lost 5 bases and 8 bases respectively, with 10 bases between them. Germline loops: CDR1 SGHVS, CDR2 FQNEAQ. The CDR3 totals 12 residues. CDR3 loop: CASSRRQEPQHF. The CDR3 DNA is TGTGCCAGCAGCCGTCGACAGGAGCCCCAGCATTTT.

This chain connects TRBV19 to TRBJ2-2; the match to TRBD1 covers 7 bases. In germline, CDR1 is LNHDA, CDR2 SQIVND (reference sequence). V gave up 5 bases and J gave up 3 bases; unmatched junction bases: 6. There are 15 residues in the CDR3. The CDR3, as DNA: TGTGCCAGTAGTTACCGGGACAGAGACACCGGGGAGCTGTTTTTT. Residues: CASSYRDRDTGELFF.

The rearrangement links TRBV20-1 to TRBJ1-5; D unclear. The CDR3 covers 14 residues. CDR1 and CDR2 from the germline V gene are DFQATT and SNEGSKA (reference sequence). V was clipped by 3 bases and J by 3 bases, with 12 bases between them. CDR3 loop: CSASPEALNQPQHF. In DNA, the CDR3 is TGCAGTGCTAGTCCCGAGGCTCTCAATCAGCCCCAGCATTTT.

A few counts support this clone. The J gene is TRBJ1-5, the V gene TRBV24-1; 9 bases are a match to TRBD1. The length of the CDR3 is 15 residues. V lost 6 bases to trimming and J lost 4 bases; unmatched junction nucleotides: 6. CDR1 and CDR2 from the germline V gene are KGHDR and SFDVKD. The chain's CDR3 is CATSMGQGLNQPQHF. CDR3 DNA: TGTGCCACCAGTATGGGACAGGGATTGAATCAGCCCCAGCATTTT.

This sequence joins TRBV20-1 and TRBJ1-1; D call uncertain. Looked up from germline, CDR1 is DFQATT and CDR2 is SNEGSKA (reference sequence). The CDR3 is made up of 11 amino acids. V lost 3 bases, J lost 6 bases, and 8 bases lay in between. The CDR3 region has the DNA TGCAGTGCTAGGGAGAGCGCTGAAGCTTTCTTT. This sequence encodes CSARESAEAFF.

The chain links TRBV7-3 to TRBJ2-1; 9 positions match TRBD2. CDR3 size: 16 residues. Per germline, CDR1 SGHTA and CDR2 FQGTGA. The junction had 6 bases not matched to a gene; V was cut back by 5 bases and J by 1 base. In DNA, the CDR3 is TGTGCCAGCAGCGGTAGCGGGGGCGTGTCCTACAATGAGCAGTTCTTC. This codes for CASSGSGGVSYNEQFF.

This rearrangement joins TRBV28 to TRBJ1-4; D unclear. CDR1 is MDHEN and CDR2 is SYDVKM in the germline V gene. V lost 6 bases and J lost 8, with 10 bases in between. This CDR3 is 12 amino acids long. This CDR3 reads CASSPRLEKLFF. In DNA, the CDR3 is TGTGCCAGCAGCCCTAGACTGGAAAAACTGTTTTTT.

The chain joins TRBV19 to TRBJ1-5, with D uncertain. Germline assignment: CDR1 LNHDA and CDR2 SQIVND (reference sequence). V lost 1 base to trimming and J lost 6 bases, with 10 bases between them. The CDR3 sequence is 14 residues long. The CDR3 reads CASSIVEGGQPQHF. The DNA for the CDR3 is TGTGCCAGTAGTATAGTTGAGGGAGGTCAGCCCCAGCATTTT.

J is TRBJ1-6 and V is TRBV4-1, with 8 bases matching TRBD1. Trimming at V came to 3 bases and at J to 1 base, leaving 8 bases not matched to a gene. CDR1 and CDR2 from the germline V gene are MGHRA and YSYEKL. The CDR3 is 18 amino acids. The CDR3 coding sequence is TGCGCCAGCAGCCAGGAGCGACAGGGGAGTTCCTATAATTCACCCCTCCACTTT. Its protein is CASSQERQGSSYNSPLHF.

This clone was detected only a few times. The chain recombines TRBV24-1 with TRBJ2-2; 7 bases match TRBD1. The V gene end was trimmed by 3 bases and the J gene end by 3 bases; junction bases not matched to a gene: 6. The CDR3 consists of 16 residues. CDR1 KGHDR and CDR2 SFDVKD come from the germline V gene. The CDR3 region has the DNA TGTGCCACCAGTGATGGACAGGTCGGGGACACCGGGGAGCTGTTTTTT. Its protein product is CATSDGQVGDTGELFF.

The chain uses TRBV6-6 and TRBJ2-7; D is unresolved. V lost 3 bases and J 3 bases, leaving 6 bases between the germline ends. CDR3 size: 12 residues. CDR1 MNHNY and CDR2 SVGAGI come from the germline V gene (reference sequence). This CDR3 reads CASSYENYEQYF. The CDR3 DNA reads TGTGCCAGCAGTTATGAGAACTACGAGCAGTACTTC.

The chain recombines TRBV24-1 with TRBJ2-2; 7 positions agree with TRBD1. The CDR3 loop spans 16 amino acids. From germline, CDR1 is KGHDR and CDR2 SFDVKD. The J segment lost 1 base and the V segment lost 1 base, leaving 2 bases of the junction unmatched. CDR3 DNA sequence: TGTGCCACCAGTGATTTTAGGACAGGGAACACCGGGGAGCTGTTTTTT. Amino acid sequence: CATSDFRTGNTGELFF.

The chain links TRBV18 to TRBJ1-3; 7 bases fit TRBD1. The CDR3 consists of 17 residues. Looked up from germline, CDR1 is KGHSH and CDR2 is LQKENI. V was clipped by 0 bases and J by 0 bases; unmatched bases: 5. The CDR3 spells CASSPPRGQSSGNTIYF. CDR3 nucleotide sequence: TGTGCCAGCTCACCACCGAGGGGGCAGAGCTCTGGAAACACCATATATTTT.

V gene TRBV18 combines with J gene TRBJ1-2, with D hard to call. Germline V gene sequence: CDR1 KGHSH, CDR2 LQKENI. This CDR3 is 13 amino acids long. Trimming pared 5 bases from V and 10 bases from J, leaving 17 bases between. CDR3 DNA: TGTGCCAGCTCAAAGGGAAGTATGAAGCTCTACACCTTC. It specifies CASSKGSMKLYTF.

CDR3 sequence: CASRPRTGGSPLHF. CDR3 bases: TGTGCCAGCAGACCCCGGACAGGGGGGTCACCCCTCCACTTT. The gene calls are TRBV6-6 and TRBJ1-6; 10 bases agree with TRBD1. Germline values: CDR1 MNHNY, CDR2 SVGAGI (reference sequence). This CDR3 is built from 14 residues. J lost 10 bases, V lost 6 bases, and 6 bases had no gene match.